Below are 10 T cell receptor beta chains sequenced from a single sample in a study of blood T cell repertoires in COVID-19. The table came from immunoSEQ multiplex PCR; TCRdb's copy has only in-frame clones and leaves some out. Of about 200,000 clones in the sample, 80% to 85% were seen once. The specimen was peripheral blood. Source of these receptors: a middle-aged man with acute or convalescent COVID-19.

This rearrangement joins TRBV6-5 to TRBJ2-5, with 7 positions matching TRBD2. Germline CDR1 and CDR2: MNHEY and SVGAGI. The CDR3 extends over 15 amino acids. The junction had 9 bases not matched to a gene; V was cut back by 5 bases and J by 3 bases. The CDR3 DNA sequence: TGTGCCAGCAGTCTTCTGGCGGGAGCAGAAGAGACCCAGTACTTC. Translation: CASSLLAGAEETQYF.

The CDR3 region is CASSQTRFFTEAFF. CDR3 coding DNA: TGTGCCAGCAGCCAGACGAGGTTTTTCACTGAAGCTTTCTTT. This sequence joins TRBV3-1 (or the pseudogene TRBV3-2) and TRBJ1-1, with D unresolved. The length of the CDR3 is 14 residues. Between the trimmed V and J ends, which lost 3 bases and 4 bases, there was a span of 12 bases. Germline V gene sequence: CDR1 LGHDT, CDR2 YNNKEL (reference sequence).

V is TRBV19 and J is TRBJ2-2; TRBD1 is a possible D gene (6 bases). CDR1 is LNHDA and CDR2 is SQIVND in the germline V gene (reference sequence). V gave up 5 bases and J gave up 1 base, with 14 bases separating them. The CDR3 loop spans 16 amino acids. CDR3: CASSRDPQGNTGELFF. CDR3 in DNA: TGTGCCAGTAGTCGGGACCCACAGGGGAACACCGGGGAGCTGTTTTTT.

The J gene is TRBJ1-1, the V gene TRBV7-8, with a possible D match to TRBD1 (5 bases). Germline CDR1 is SGHVS and CDR2 is FQNEAQ. Trimming cost V 1 base and J 10 bases, with 16 bases left between them. This CDR3 is 14 amino acids long. As DNA, the CDR3 is TGTGCCAGCAGCTTAGAAGCAGGGAGGGAAATAGCTTTCTTT. Translating gives CASSLEAGREIAFF.

On this clone: One end of the junction is discordant with germline, which a read error may explain. The rearrangement joins TRBV27 to TRBJ2-2, with D maybe TRBD1 (6 bases). Germline CDR1 reads MNHEY; CDR2 reads SMNVEV (reference sequence). The CDR3 length is 14 residues. The CDR3 spells CTSSYRAQGGELFF. For the CDR3, the DNA is TGTACCAGCAGCTACAGGGCTCAAGGCGGGGAGCTGTTTTTT.

The chain is built from TRBV10-3 and TRBJ1-5; D gene uncertain. The ends were cut back, 7 bases at V and 4 bases at J, with 11 bases in the middle. Germline V gene sequence: CDR1 ENHRY, CDR2 SYGVKD. The CDR3 runs to 13 residues. The CDR3, as DNA: TGTGCCATCACTCCCGCACAGAATCAGCCCCAGCATTTT. Amino acid sequence: CAITPAQNQPQHF.

This rearrangement joins TRBV5-1 to TRBJ2-7; 7 bases map to TRBD1. Germline V lookup: CDR1 SGHRS, CDR2 YFSETQ. The junction had 3 bases not matched to a gene; V was cut back by 1 base and J by 5 bases. This CDR3 spans 13 amino acids. The CDR3: CASSLQGGDEQYF. The CDR3 coding sequence is TGCGCCAGCAGCTTGCAAGGGGGCGACGAGCAGTACTTC.

The chain recombines TRBV21-1 with TRBJ1-1; TRBD1 is taken as the D call from the table, unchecked against the DNA. TRBV21-1 is tagged as a pseudogene. The CDR3 has 15 residues. The CDR3 spells CASSKLVTVNTEAFF. In DNA form, the CDR3 reads TGTGCCAGCAGCAAATTAGTAACAGTGAACACTGAAGCTTTCTTT.

CDR3 coding DNA: TGCGCCAGCAGCGAAGGGACAGGGGATTCACCCCTCCACTTT. Its translation: CASSEGTGDSPLHF. V usage is TRBV5-1 and J usage is TRBJ1-6; 10 bases align to TRBD1. The CDR3 contains 14 residues. CDR1 and CDR2 from the germline V gene are SGHRS and YFSETQ. V shed 4 bases and J 8 bases; nucleotides not matched to a gene: 3.

This clone came up once. The V gene is TRBV6-2 or TRBV6-3, the J gene TRBJ2-7, with 8 bases identical to TRBD1. The CDR3 is 14 amino acids. CDR1 is MNHEY and CDR2 is SVGEGT in the germline V gene. J was trimmed by 4 bases and V by 4 bases; bases with no gene match: 6. This CDR3 reads CASSFGQGEYEQYF. The DNA of the CDR3 is TGTGCCAGCAGTTTTGGACAGGGAGAGTACGAGCAGTACTTC.